A single sample is the source of the 30 T cell receptor beta chains below, sequenced in a study of shared clonotypes between healthy human individuals (dated by TCRdb to about 2020). The method behind the library was the immunoSEQ multiplex PCR assay. Here the immuneACCESS table is served through TCRdb, limited to in-frame sequences with V and J called. Missing clones are a known gap in these copies; in checked studies unresolved V genes cover under half, and the rest lacks a known reason. The sample table records around 1.1 million clones; roughly 74% of these occur just once. Roughly 0.61% of the sample is taken by the ten largest. Sequences were obtained from memory CD4+ T cells from PBMCs. The sample's cell subset or site, from its label and the paper: CD45RA-negative fraction. These receptors came from a man aged 18 to 30 in good health. Some clones in this sample may be carry-over from other donors' samples.

This clone was found once. The J gene is TRBJ2-1, the V gene TRBV19; D unresolved. Germline CDR1 LNHDA, CDR2 SQIVND (reference sequence). The CDR3 is 16 residues long. V was shortened by 3 bases and J by 1 base, with 13 bases between the two germline ends. The CDR3 sequence: CASSMNRAGSYNEQFF. The CDR3 nucleotides read TGTGCCAGTAGTATGAATCGGGCAGGATCCTACAATGAGCAGTTCTTC.

This rearrangement joins TRBV6-5 to TRBJ1-1, with TRBD1 as a possible D gene (5 bases). V lost 3 bases and J lost 9, with 14 bases in between. Germline CDR1 reads MNHEY; CDR2 reads SVGAGI. The CDR3 spans 13 residues. The CDR3 region has the DNA TGTGCCAGCAGTTATCTGAGGGGATGGAAAGCTTTCTTT. Amino acid sequence: CASSYLRGWKAFF.

This clone was found a few times. The V call is TRBV11-2, the J call TRBJ2-3; D gene unclear. Per germline, CDR1 SGHAT and CDR2 FQNNGV. The CDR3 is 10 residues long. Between the trimmed V and J ends, which lost 6 bases and 4 bases, there was a span of 2 bases. Here the CDR3 reads CASRADTQYF. For the CDR3, the DNA is TGTGCCAGCAGGGCAGATACGCAGTATTTT.

V is TRBV19 and J is TRBJ1-1, with 9 bases aligning to TRBD1. The CDR3 consists of 17 residues. Germline CDR1 and CDR2: LNHDA and SQIVND (reference sequence). V lost 5 bases to trimming and J lost 5 bases; unmatched junction nucleotides: 15. The CDR3 reads CASSPPGTGIVETEAFF. The CDR3 coding sequence is TGTGCCAGTAGTCCTCCTGGGACAGGGATTGTGGAGACTGAAGCTTTCTTT.

This clone was picked up one time. The chain carries TRBV5-6 and TRBJ2-1; D is uncertain. The CDR3 extends over 14 amino acids. Per the germline V gene, CDR1 is SGHDT and CDR2 is YYEEEE. The V and J ends lost 2 bases and 6 bases respectively, with 12 bases between them. CDR3 residues: CASSLGSWGNEQFF. The CDR3 DNA follows: TGTGCCAGCAGCTTAGGATCCTGGGGCAATGAGCAGTTCTTC.

The chain links TRBV4-1 to TRBJ2-7, with D possibly called TRBD1 or TRBD2 (6 bases each). Trimming removed 0 bases at V and 7 bases at J, with 13 bases between. This CDR3 has 14 amino acids. Germline loops: CDR1 MGHRA, CDR2 YSYEKL. CDR3: CASSQDRGGREQYF. In DNA form, the CDR3 reads TGCGCCAGCAGCCAAGATAGAGGGGGGCGTGAGCAGTACTTC.

The chain carries TRBV11-3 and TRBJ2-5; D is uncertain. Trimming took 2 bases from V and 5 from J, leaving 9 bases between them. CDR1 and CDR2 from the germline V gene are SGHNT and YENEEA. This CDR3 has 13 amino acids. The CDR3 protein is CASSLLSSETQYF. CDR3 sequence (DNA): TGTGCCAGCAGCTTACTTAGTTCGGAGACCCAGTACTTC.

The chain joins TRBV19 to TRBJ1-4, with unresolved D. V was shortened by 2 bases and J by 5 bases, with 9 bases between the two germline ends. Germline assignment: CDR1 LNHDA and CDR2 SQIVND (reference sequence). The CDR3 runs 14 residues. CDR3 residues: CASSINAVNEKLFF. CDR3 in DNA: TGTGCCAGTAGTATAAATGCAGTGAATGAAAAACTGTTTTTT.

The chain joins TRBV12-5 to TRBJ1-1; D unresolved. The CDR3 has 13 amino acids. V was pared by 6 bases and J by 1 base, with 9 bases between. From germline, CDR1 is LGHNT and CDR2 FRNRAP. The CDR3 sequence is CASGKGENTEAFF. DNA of the CDR3: TGTGCTAGTGGAAAAGGAGAGAACACTGAAGCTTTCTTT. The full variable domain, with the rest looked up from reference TRBV12-5 and TRBJ1-1, is DARVTQTPRHKVTEMGQEVTMRCQPILGHNTVFWYRQTMMQGLELLAYFRNRAPLDDSGMPKDRFSAEMPDATLATLKIQPSEPRDSAVYFCASGKGENTEAFFGQGTRLTVV.

The chain recombines TRBV18 with TRBJ2-7; tentative D call: TRBD1 (8 bases). V was clipped by 3 bases and J by 6 bases, with 21 bases between them. CDR1 is KGHSH and CDR2 is LQKENI in the germline V gene. The CDR3 consists of 16 residues. CDR3 sequence (DNA): TGTGCCAGCTCACCTGTAGCGGGCAGGGGGCCGATCGAGCAGTACTTC. Encoded protein: CASSPVAGRGPIEQYF. Full variable domain (rest looked up from reference TRBV18 and TRBJ2-7): NAGVMQNPRHLVRRRGQEARLRCSPMKGHSHVYWYRQLPEEGLKFMVYLQKENIIDESGMPKERFSAEFPKEGPSILRIQQVVRGDSAAYFCASSPVAGRGPIEQYFGPGTRLTVT.

The chain combines TRBV18 with TRBJ1-3; D remains ambiguous. CDR3 size: 15 residues. Per the germline V gene, CDR1 is KGHSH and CDR2 is LQKENI. V dropped 3 bases and J dropped 0 bases, with 9 bases sitting between them. The CDR3 DNA sequence: TGTGCCAGCTCACCTCGTGAGTTCTCTGGAAACACCATATATTTT. As protein: CASSPREFSGNTIYF.

This clone has just one count. This chain links TRBV6-5 with TRBJ2-5; 12 bases map to TRBD2. J gave up 5 bases and V 6 bases, and 7 bases lay outside the gene matches. In germline, CDR1 is MNHEY, CDR2 SVGAGI. This CDR3 region has 15 residues. The CDR3 sequence: CASSIGLAGRETQYF. For the CDR3, the DNA is TGTGCCAGCAGCATCGGACTAGCGGGAAGGGAGACCCAGTACTTC.

The chain joins TRBV19 to TRBJ1-3; D may be TRBD1 (6 bases). The CDR3 length is 17 residues. V was pared by 4 bases and J by 4 bases, with 20 bases between. The germline CDR1 and CDR2 sequences are LNHDA and SQIVND (reference sequence). The CDR3 sequence is CASSTTPRQASGNTIYF. DNA of the CDR3: TGTGCCAGTAGTACGACTCCTCGACAGGCTAGCGGAAACACCATATATTTT.

This rearrangement joins TRBV7-2 to TRBJ1-1; the D gene is possibly TRBD1 (5 bases). There are 14 residues in the CDR3. Germline CDR1 is SGHTA and CDR2 is FQGNSA. The ends were cut back, 0 bases at V and 2 bases at J, with 7 bases in the middle. The CDR3 coding sequence is TGTGCCAGCAGCTTAGCGAGGGGCAACACTGAAGCTTTCTTT. Translated: CASSLARGNTEAFF.

CDR3 nucleotide sequence: TGTGCCAGCGGGACATACTATGGCTACACCTTC. Residues: CASGTYYGYTF. The gene calls are TRBV7-3 and TRBJ1-2; D is possibly TRBD1 (6 bases). V lost 8 bases to trimming and J lost 3 bases, with 7 bases between them. The CDR3 has 11 residues. Germline lookup yields CDR1 SGHTA and CDR2 FQGTGA.

The chain combines TRBV2 with TRBJ2-7; 7 positions agree with TRBD1. Germline lookup yields CDR1 SNHLY and CDR2 FYNNEI. Trimming cost V 6 bases and J 6 bases; bases outside gene matches: 11. The CDR3 spans 14 residues. The CDR3 DNA is TGTGCCAGCAGCTTGGTGAGACAGGGTGTCGAGCAGTACTTC. Its translation: CASSLVRQGVEQYF.

In this sample, this clone turned up many times. The V call is TRBV29-1, the J call TRBJ2-7; 8 nucleotides line up with TRBD1. The ends lost 7 bases at V and 6 bases at J; junction bases unmatched: 5. The germline V gene encodes CDR1 SQVTM and CDR2 ANQGSEA. The CDR3 covers 11 residues. The CDR3 loop is CSGGTGGEQYF. CDR3 coding DNA: TGCAGCGGGGGGACAGGCGGCGAGCAGTACTTC.

This chain joins TRBV11-3 and TRBJ2-1; TRBD1 or TRBD2 may be the D gene (6 bases each). Trimming shortened V by 0 bases and J by 9 bases, and 21 bases separated the two germline ends. Germline V CDR1 and CDR2: SGHNT, YENEEA. This CDR3 region has 17 residues. CDR3 bases: TGTGCCAGCAGCTTAGAGGCTTTGGGGGGCGCCCGGGGTGAGCAGTTCTTC. Protein product: CASSLEALGGARGEQFF.

The chain uses TRBV9 and TRBJ2-3; D remains unclear. Germline loops: CDR1 SGDLS, CDR2 YYNGEE. Trimming removed 0 bases from V and 6 bases from J, with 11 bases in between. This CDR3 region has 14 residues. The CDR3 DNA reads as TGTGCCAGCAGCGTAGCTCGAGCCGGGGATACGCAGTATTTT. Translating gives CASSVARAGDTQYF.

The rearrangement uses TRBV2 and TRBJ1-2; 7 positions agree with TRBD1. CDR1 is SNHLY and CDR2 is FYNNEI in the germline V gene. The CDR3 has 14 residues. J gave up 7 bases and V 8 bases, and 13 bases lay outside the gene matches. The CDR3 sequence: CASRDSILGGGYTF. The DNA of the CDR3 is TGTGCCAGCCGGGACAGTATCCTGGGTGGTGGCTACACCTTC.

This clone was observed a single time. The chain uses TRBV11-1 and TRBJ1-1; D unresolved. This CDR3 has 15 amino acids. Germline values: CDR1 SGHAT, CDR2 FQDESV (reference sequence). V was pared by 6 bases and J by 0 bases, with 14 bases between. CDR3 amino acids: CASRTQSIMNTEAFF. As DNA, the CDR3 is TGTGCCAGCAGGACCCAAAGTATCATGAACACTGAAGCTTTCTTT.

The chain is built from TRBV5-1 and TRBJ2-7; tentative D call: TRBD2 (5 bases). V was clipped by 5 bases and J by 7 bases, with 22 bases between them. The CDR3 is made up of 15 amino acids. Germline V lookup: CDR1 SGHRS, CDR2 YFSETQ. CDR3 nucleotide sequence: TGCGCCAGCAGGGAAGCGGCGGCAGTCGCCTGGGAGCAGTACTTC. Its translation is CASREAAAVAWEQYF.

J is TRBJ2-7 and V is TRBV5-1, with 8 positions matching TRBD2. Germline lookup yields CDR1 SGHRS and CDR2 YFSETQ. With V trimmed by 4 bases and J by 6 bases, 12 bases remained unmatched. This CDR3 is built from 15 residues. The CDR3 loop reads CASSQALSGSSEQYF. CDR3 DNA: TGCGCCAGCAGCCAGGCTCTCAGCGGGAGCAGCGAGCAGTACTTC. The variable domain in full, with the rest retrieved from reference TRBV5-1 and TRBJ2-7, is KAGVTQTPRYLIKTRGQQVTLSCSPISGHRSVSWYQQTPGQGLQFLFEYFSETQRNKGNFPGRFSGRQFSNSRSEMNVSTLELGDSALYLCASSQALSGSSEQYFGPGTRLTVT.

A remark on this clone: Just one base apart from a much larger clone, this may be a read error. The sample has other DNA sequences that encode this CDR3 too. This chain uses TRBV7-9 with TRBJ2-2, with a weak D call TRBD1 (6 bases). In germline, CDR1 is SEHNR, CDR2 FQNEAQ (reference sequence). Trimming pared 3 bases from V and 1 base from J, leaving 6 bases between. This CDR3 spans 14 amino acids. The CDR3 region has the DNA TGTGCCAGCAGCTTGGGACAGAACACCGGGGAGCTGTTTTTT. Amino acid sequence: CASSLGQNTGELFF.

The CDR3 reads CASSLTGLPFRKNTEAFF. CDR3 nucleotide sequence: TGTGCCAGCAGTTTGACAGGGCTCCCCTTCCGGAAGAACACTGAAGCTTTCTTT. The rearrangement joins TRBV2 to TRBJ1-1, with 7 bases identical to TRBD1. Germline CDR1 reads SNHLY; CDR2 reads FYNNEI. This CDR3 contains 18 residues. The trim removed 5 bases at V and 1 base at J, leaving 16 bases unmatched.

The CDR3 nucleotides are TGTGCCAGCAGCGTAGTGGGGCTAGCCGGGGAGCTGTTTTTT. Translation: CASSVVGLAGELFF. The chain is built from TRBV9 and TRBJ2-2, with a tentative D call TRBD1 (5 bases). V lost 0 bases to trimming and J lost 6 bases, with 9 bases between them. Germline V lookup: CDR1 SGDLS, CDR2 YYNGEE. This CDR3 has 14 residues. Combining the CDR3 with reference TRBV9 and TRBJ2-2 gives the whole variable domain DSGVTQTPKHLITATGQRVTLRCSPRSGDLSVYWYQQSLDQGLQFLIQYYNGEERAKGNILERFSAQQFPDLHSELNLSSLELGDSALYFCASSVVGLAGELFFGEGSRLTVL.

In regard to this clone: A far larger clone lies a single base away; this is likely a read error. At the DNA level, this CDR3 is encoded by other sequences in the same sample as well. V usage is TRBV7-9 and J usage is TRBJ1-1; D perhaps matches TRBD1 (6 bases). CDR1 and CDR2 from the germline V gene are SEHNR and FQNEAQ (reference sequence). This CDR3 spans 14 amino acids. CDR3 sequence reads: CASSSTGGHTEAFF. CDR3 nucleotide sequence: TGTGCCAGCAGCTCAACCGGGGGACACACTGAAGCCTTCTTT.

This clone has ten or more counts. The chain uses TRBV25-1 and TRBJ2-7; 12 bases line up with TRBD2. This CDR3 comprises 18 residues. V gave up 5 bases and J gave up 3 bases; unmatched junction bases: 14. Germline lookup yields CDR1 MGHDK and CDR2 SYGVNS. Written as DNA, the CDR3 is TGTGCCAGCAGTCCCTTGGGGGCTAGCGGGAGGGCCCGCTACGAGCAGTACTTC. Translated: CASSPLGASGRARYEQYF.

This sequence joins TRBV30 and TRBJ1-2; 7 positions match TRBD1. This CDR3 comprises 17 residues. J gave up 5 bases and V 1 base, and 16 bases lay outside the gene matches. Germline CDR1 GTSNPN, CDR2 SVGIG (reference sequence). CDR3 sequence reads: CAWSDDPLDRDRYGYTF. CDR3 nucleotides: TGTGCCTGGAGTGACGACCCCCTTGACAGGGATCGGTATGGCTACACCTTC. Full variable domain (remainder filled in from reference TRBV30 and TRBJ1-2): SQTIHQWPATLVQPVGSPLSLECTVEGTSNPNLYWYRQAAGRGLQLLFYSVGIGQISSEVPQNLSASRPQDRQFILSSKKLLLSDSGFYLCAWSDDPLDRDRYGYTFGSGTRLTVV.

This sequence joins TRBV5-1 and TRBJ2-1, with 14 bases matching TRBD2. CDR3 length: 16 residues. Germline V gives CDR1 SGHRS, CDR2 YFSETQ. After removal of 3 bases from V and 6 bases from J, the junction contained 5 bases not matched to a gene. The CDR3 region is CASSSGTSGGGNEQFF. The DNA of the CDR3 is TGCGCCAGCAGCTCCGGGACTAGCGGGGGAGGCAATGAGCAGTTCTTC.